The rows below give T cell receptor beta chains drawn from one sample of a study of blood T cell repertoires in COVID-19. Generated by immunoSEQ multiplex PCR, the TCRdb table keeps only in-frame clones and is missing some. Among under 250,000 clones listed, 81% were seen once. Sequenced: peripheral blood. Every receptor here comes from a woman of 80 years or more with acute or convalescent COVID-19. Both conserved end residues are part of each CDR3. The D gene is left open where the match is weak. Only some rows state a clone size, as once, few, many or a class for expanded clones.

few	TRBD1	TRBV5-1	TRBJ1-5	TGCGCCAGCAGCTTGGGACAGGGAAGCCAGCCCCAGCATTTT	CASSLGQGSQPQHF
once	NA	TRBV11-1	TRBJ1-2	TGTGCCAGCACAACCCACGGGGATGGCTACACCTTC	CASTTHGDGYTF
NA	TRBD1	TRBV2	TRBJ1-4	TGTGCCAGCTCTAGGGACAGAAACAAAGAAAAACTGTTTTTT	CASSRDRNKEKLFF
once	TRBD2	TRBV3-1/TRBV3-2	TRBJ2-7	TGTGCCAGCAGCCAACTCGCGGCGGGACTAGCGGGGGGAAGGTCCTACGAGCAGTACTTC	CASSQLAAGLAGGRSYEQYF
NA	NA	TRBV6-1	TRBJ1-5	TGTGCCAGCAGTGAACAGGATAGCAATCAGCCCCAGCATTTT	CASSEQDSNQPQHF
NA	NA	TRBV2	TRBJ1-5	TGTGCCAGCACAGCGGGGGGCGCGGGTCAGCCCCAGCATTTT	CASTAGGAGQPQHF
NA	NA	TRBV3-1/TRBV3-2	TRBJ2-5	TGTGCCAGCAGCGACACCCAGGGGGAGACCCAGTACTTC	CASSDTQGETQYF
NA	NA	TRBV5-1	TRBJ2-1	TGCGCCAGCAGCTTGGCCGGGTCGACCCTCAATGAGCAGTTCTTC	CASSLAGSTLNEQFF
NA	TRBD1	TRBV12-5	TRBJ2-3	TGTGCTAGTGGCCCGGGACAGGGGTTCACAGATACGCAGTATTTT	CASGPGQGFTDTQYF
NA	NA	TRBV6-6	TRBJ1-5	TGTGCCAGCAGTTACGTAATAACAGAGCCCCAGCATTTT	CASSYVITEPQHF
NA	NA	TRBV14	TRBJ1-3	TGTGCCAGCAGCCAAGATTTGCAGGGCCCCATCTCTGGAAACACCATATATTTT	CASSQDLQGPISGNTIYF
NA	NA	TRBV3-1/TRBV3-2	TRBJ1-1	TGTGCCAGCAGCGTAAGGGGGTACACTGAAGCTTTCTTT	CASSVRGYTEAFF
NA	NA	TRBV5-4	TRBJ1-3	TGTGCCAGCAGTAGGGACATTTCTAGTAGAAACACCATATATTTT	CASSRDISSRNTIYF
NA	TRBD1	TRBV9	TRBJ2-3	TGTGCCAGCAGCGCGTTGACAGGGATGGGCACAGATACGCAGTATTTT	CASSALTGMGTDTQYF
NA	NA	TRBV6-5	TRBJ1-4	TGTGCCAGCAGCCCGGGGGGGGCTGAAAATGAAAAACTGTTTTTT	CASSPGGAENEKLFF
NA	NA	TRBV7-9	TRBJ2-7	TGTGCCAGCAGCTCCTTGACAGGAGCCACCAGAGTCGAGCAGTACTTC	CASSSLTGATRVEQYF
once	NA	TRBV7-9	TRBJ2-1	TGTGCCAGCAGCTTAACTAGTCCTATAGATGAGCAGTTCTTC	CASSLTSPIDEQFF
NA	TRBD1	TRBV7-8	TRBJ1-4	TGTGCCAGCAGCTTAGGGACAGGGGGGAAACTGTTTTTT	CASSLGTGGKLFF
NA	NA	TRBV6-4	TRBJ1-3	TGTGCCAGCAGTGAGGGGTGCAGGACCCGGGGGTCCAGCTCTGGAAACACCATATATTTT	CASSEGCRTRGSSSGNTIYF
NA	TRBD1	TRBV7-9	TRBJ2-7	TGTGCCAGCAGCTCGACAGGGGGACACGAGCAGTACTTC	CASSSTGGHEQYF
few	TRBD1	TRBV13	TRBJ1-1	TGTGCCAGCAGCGGGGGACAGAAGAACACTGAAGCTTTCTTT	CASSGGQKNTEAFF
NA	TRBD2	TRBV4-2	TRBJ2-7	TGTGCCAGCAGCCAAGGACTAGCGGGATTCTCTGGCGAGCAGTACTTC	CASSQGLAGFSGEQYF
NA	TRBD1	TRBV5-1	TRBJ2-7	TGCGCCAGCAGCCGGCAGGGGGACCCATCCCGATCCTACGAGCAGTACTTC	CASSRQGDPSRSYEQYF
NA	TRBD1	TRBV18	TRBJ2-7	TGTGCCAGCTCACCGGGGGGACAGGGGTCTCTCGAGCAGTACTTC	CASSPGGQGSLEQYF
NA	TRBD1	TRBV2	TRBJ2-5	TGTGCCAGCAGCCCATCACAGGGGTGGGAGACCCAGTACTTC	CASSPSQGWETQYF
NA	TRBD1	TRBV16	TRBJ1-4	TGTGCCAGCAGCCAATCCAAGGGGGCTTTTGAAAAACTGTTTTTT	CASSQSKGAFEKLFF
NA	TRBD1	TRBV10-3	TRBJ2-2	TGTGCCATCGGACGACAGGGAATGAACACCGGGGAGCTGTTTTTT	CAIGRQGMNTGELFF
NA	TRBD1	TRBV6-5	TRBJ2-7	TGTGCCTCTAGGGGGCAGGGGGCCCCTTCCGAGCAGTACTTC	CASRGQGAPSEQYF
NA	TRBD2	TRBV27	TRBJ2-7	TGTGCCAGCAGTTTGTCCCTAGCGGGAGGGCACTCCTACGAGCAGTACTTC	CASSLSLAGGHSYEQYF
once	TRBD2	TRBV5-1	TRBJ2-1	TGCGCCAGCAGCTTGTTACTAGCGGGGGGTTACAATGAGCAGTTCTTC	CASSLLLAGGYNEQFF
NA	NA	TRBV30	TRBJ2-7	TGTGCCTGGAGTGTACTGTCCAGGGTTCACGAGCAGTACTTC	CAWSVLSRVHEQYF
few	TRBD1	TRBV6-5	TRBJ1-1	TGTGCCAGCAGTTACCGAGGGGGCGGTATGACTGAAGCTTTCTTT	CASSYRGGGMTEAFF
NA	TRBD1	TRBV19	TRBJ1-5	TGTGCCAGTAGTATTAGGACAGGGGCGATCAATCAGCCCCAGCATTTT	CASSIRTGAINQPQHF
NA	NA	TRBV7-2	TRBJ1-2	TGTGCCAGCAGCTTGGACGACAGAAATAAGGGCTACACCTTC	CASSLDDRNKGYTF
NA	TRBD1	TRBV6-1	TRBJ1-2	TGTGCCAGCAGTGATACAGGGGTCGCAGCTAACTATGGCTACACCTTC	CASSDTGVAANYGYTF
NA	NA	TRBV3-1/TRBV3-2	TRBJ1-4	TGTGCCAGCAGCCAAGAAGCAATAAATGAAAAACTGTTTTTT	CASSQEAINEKLFF
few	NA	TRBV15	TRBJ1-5	TGTGCCACCAGCAGAGATCTCGGACTTAGCAATCAGCCCCAGCATTTT	CATSRDLGLSNQPQHF
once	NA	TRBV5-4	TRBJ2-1	TGTGCCAGCAGCCCGGTCCTAGGCTCTCTCGGCAATGAGCAGTTCTTC	CASSPVLGSLGNEQFF
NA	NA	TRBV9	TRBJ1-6	TGTGCCAGCAGCGTTGGTGGGGGGTATGACCTCCACTTT	CASSVGGGYDLHF
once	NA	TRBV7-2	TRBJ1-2	TGTGCCAGCAGCTTAGCGTCCCAGGCCTATGGCTACACCTTC	CASSLASQAYGYTF
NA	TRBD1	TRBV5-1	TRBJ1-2	TGCGCCAGCAGCTTGGGACTGCCAGGGGGTATCTATGGCTACACCTTC	CASSLGLPGGIYGYTF
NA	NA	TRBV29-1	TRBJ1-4	TGCAGCGTTGGGGGAGTGGGTAATGAAAAACTGTTTTTT	CSVGGVGNEKLFF
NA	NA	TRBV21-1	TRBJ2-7	TGTGCCAGCAGCAAAGAGCTAGGACTGAGCTCCTACGAGCAGTACTTC	CASSKELGLSSYEQYF
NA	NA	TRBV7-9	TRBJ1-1	TGTGCCAGCAACGCCTCGCCAGGGTCCACTGAAGCTTTCTTT	CASNASPGSTEAFF
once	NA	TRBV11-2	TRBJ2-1	TGTGCCAGCAGCTTAGAAGGGGCGGATGAGCAGTTCTTC	CASSLEGADEQFF
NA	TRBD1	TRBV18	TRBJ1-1	TGTGCCAGCTCACCACGCAGGGGGGCCAACCCGGGGGAGAACACTGAAGCTTTCTTT	CASSPRRGANPGENTEAFF
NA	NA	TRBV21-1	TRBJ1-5	TGTGTTGGGGGGGAGTATAGCAATCAGCCCCAGCATTTT	CVGGEYSNQPQHF
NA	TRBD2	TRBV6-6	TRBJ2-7	TGTGCCACCGGGACGAGCGGGAGGGGATACGAGCAGTACTTC	CATGTSGRGYEQYF
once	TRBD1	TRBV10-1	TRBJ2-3	TGCGCCAGCAGTGAGGGACAGGGGGTGGCAGATACGCAGTATTTT	CASSEGQGVADTQYF
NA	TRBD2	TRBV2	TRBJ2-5	TGTGCCAGCAGTGGCCCTTGGGCTAGCGGGGGGGCCGGTGAGACCCAGTACTTC	CASSGPWASGGAGETQYF
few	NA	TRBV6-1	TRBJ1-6	TGTGCCAGCAGTGAATCGCAGGGTCTGAATTCACCCCTCCACTTT	CASSESQGLNSPLHF